This is a list of T cell receptor beta chains from one sample in a study of response to subunit inactivated influenza vaccine. TCRdb redid the calling of the RT-PCR reads with MiXCR, one entry per CDR3 protein. This sample carries about 570,000 distinct CDR3 sequences, around 11% of them seen once, and the ten largest clones take approximately 11%. The same data also went into a second study, on T cells expressing NK-cell markers.

The starting material was PBMCs from blood, obtained on the day of vaccination. Source of these receptors: a man between 45 and 60 years old who received an inactivated influenza vaccine. The CDR3 runs from the conserved cysteine through the conserved F or W.

cdr3_length j_call v_call cdr3_aa
17 TRBJ2-1 TRBV7-2 CASSSIIAGASYNEQFF
12 TRBJ2-7 TRBV20-1 CSASSSIGGRYF
14 TRBJ2-7 TRBV5-1 CASSDTGGGYEQYF
15 TRBJ2-1 TRBV20-1 CSARQTGRPYNEQFF
15 TRBJ1-6 TRBV27 CASSERAGNNSPLHF
13 TRBJ2-2 TRBV7-2 CASSLASGVELFF
11 TRBJ1-1 TRBV15 CATSSYEGAFF
15 TRBJ1-1 TRBV5-1 CASSLSGNMNTEAFF
16 TRBJ2-3 TRBV4-3 CASSQDWGLDPDTQYF
16 TRBJ2-3 TRBV6-2/TRBV6-3 CASRSYGGAVSDTQYF
15 TRBJ2-3 TRBV5-1 CASSLGTGGGDTQYF
14 TRBJ2-4 TRBV7-9 CASSLEAKKNIQYF